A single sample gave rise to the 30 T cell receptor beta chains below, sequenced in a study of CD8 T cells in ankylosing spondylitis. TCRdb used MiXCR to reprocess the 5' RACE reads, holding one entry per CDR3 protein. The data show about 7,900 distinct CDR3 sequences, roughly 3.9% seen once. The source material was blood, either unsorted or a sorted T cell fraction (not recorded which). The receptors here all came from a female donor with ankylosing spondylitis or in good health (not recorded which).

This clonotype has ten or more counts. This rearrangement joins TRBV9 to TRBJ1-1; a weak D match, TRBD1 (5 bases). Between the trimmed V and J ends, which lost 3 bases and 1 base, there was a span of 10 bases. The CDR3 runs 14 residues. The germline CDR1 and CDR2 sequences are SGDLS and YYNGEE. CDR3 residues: CASSAGHGNTEAFF. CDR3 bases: TGTGCCAGCAGCGCAGGACACGGGAACACTGAAGCTTTCTTT.

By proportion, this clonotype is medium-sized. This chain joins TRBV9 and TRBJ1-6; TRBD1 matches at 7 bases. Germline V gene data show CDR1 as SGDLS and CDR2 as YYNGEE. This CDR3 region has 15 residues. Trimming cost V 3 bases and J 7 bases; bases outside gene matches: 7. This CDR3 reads CASSGRGGVNSPLHF. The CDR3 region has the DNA TGTGCCAGCAGCGGCAGAGGGGGCGTCAATTCACCCCTCCACTTT.

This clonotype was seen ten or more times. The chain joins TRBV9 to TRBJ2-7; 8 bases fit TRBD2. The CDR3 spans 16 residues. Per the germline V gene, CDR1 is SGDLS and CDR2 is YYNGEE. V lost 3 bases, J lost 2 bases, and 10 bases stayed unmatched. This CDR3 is CASSEDGTRDPYEQYF. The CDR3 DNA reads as TGTGCCAGCAGCGAAGACGGGACTAGGGACCCCTACGAGCAGTACTTC.

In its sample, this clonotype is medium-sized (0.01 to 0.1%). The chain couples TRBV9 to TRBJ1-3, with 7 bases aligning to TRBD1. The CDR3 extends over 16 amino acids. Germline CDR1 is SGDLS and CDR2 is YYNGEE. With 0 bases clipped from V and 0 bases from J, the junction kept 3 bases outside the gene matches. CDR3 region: CASSVEDRVSGNTIYF. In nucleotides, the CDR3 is TGTGCCAGCAGCGTAGAAGACAGGGTCTCTGGAAACACCATATATTTT.

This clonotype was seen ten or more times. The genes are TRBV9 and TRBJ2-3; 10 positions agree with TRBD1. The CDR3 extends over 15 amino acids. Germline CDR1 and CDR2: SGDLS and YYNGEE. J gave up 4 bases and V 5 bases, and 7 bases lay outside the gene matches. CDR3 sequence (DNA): TGTGCCAGCAGACCGACAGGGGGCTCATCAGATACGCAGTATTTT. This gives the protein CASRPTGGSSDTQYF.

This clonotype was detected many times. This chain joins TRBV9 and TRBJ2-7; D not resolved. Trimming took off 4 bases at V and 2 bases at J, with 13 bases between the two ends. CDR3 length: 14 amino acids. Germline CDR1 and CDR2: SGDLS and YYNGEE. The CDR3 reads CASSLTGSPYEQYF. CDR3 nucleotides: TGTGCCAGCAGCCTAACTGGAAGCCCCTACGAGCAGTACTTC.

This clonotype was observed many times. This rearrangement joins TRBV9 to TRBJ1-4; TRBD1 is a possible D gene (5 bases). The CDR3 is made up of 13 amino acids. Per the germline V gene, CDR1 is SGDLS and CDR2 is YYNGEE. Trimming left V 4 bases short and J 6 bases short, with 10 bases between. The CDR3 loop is CASSSSGDEKLFF. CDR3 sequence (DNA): TGTGCCAGCAGCTCGTCGGGGGATGAAAAACTGTTTTTT.

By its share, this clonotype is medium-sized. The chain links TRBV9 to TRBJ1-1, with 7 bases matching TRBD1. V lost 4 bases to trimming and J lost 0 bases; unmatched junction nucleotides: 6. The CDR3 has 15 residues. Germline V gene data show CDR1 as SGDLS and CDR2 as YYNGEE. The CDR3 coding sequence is TGTGCCAGCAGCTTAACGGGACAGATGAACACTGAAGCTTTCTTT. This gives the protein CASSLTGQMNTEAFF.

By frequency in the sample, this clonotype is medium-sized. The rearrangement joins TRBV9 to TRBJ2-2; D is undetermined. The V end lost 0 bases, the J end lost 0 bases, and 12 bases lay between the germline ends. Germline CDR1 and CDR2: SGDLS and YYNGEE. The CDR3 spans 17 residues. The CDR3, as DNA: TGTGCCAGCAGCGTAGCAAGGAAACCCGCGAACACCGGGGAGCTGTTTTTT. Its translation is CASSVARKPANTGELFF.

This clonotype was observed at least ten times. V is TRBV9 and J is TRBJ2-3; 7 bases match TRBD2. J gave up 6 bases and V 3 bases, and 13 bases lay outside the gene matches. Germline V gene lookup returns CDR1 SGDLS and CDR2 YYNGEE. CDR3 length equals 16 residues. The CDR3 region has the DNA TGTGCCAGCAGCGATCCCGGGACTAAAATTGAGGATACGCAGTATTTT. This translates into CASSDPGTKIEDTQYF.

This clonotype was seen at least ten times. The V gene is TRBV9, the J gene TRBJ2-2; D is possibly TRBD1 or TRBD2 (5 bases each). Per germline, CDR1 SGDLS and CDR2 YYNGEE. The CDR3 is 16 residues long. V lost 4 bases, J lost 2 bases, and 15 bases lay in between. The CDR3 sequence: CASSTSRDGNTGELFF. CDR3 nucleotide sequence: TGTGCCAGCAGCACATCCCGGGACGGAAACACCGGGGAGCTGTTTTTT.

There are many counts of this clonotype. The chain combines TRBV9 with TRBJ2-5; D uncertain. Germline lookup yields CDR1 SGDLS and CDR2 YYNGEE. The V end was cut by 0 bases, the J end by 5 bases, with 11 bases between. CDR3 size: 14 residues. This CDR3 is CASSVENGLETQYF. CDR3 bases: TGTGCCAGCAGCGTAGAGAATGGGTTGGAGACCCAGTACTTC.

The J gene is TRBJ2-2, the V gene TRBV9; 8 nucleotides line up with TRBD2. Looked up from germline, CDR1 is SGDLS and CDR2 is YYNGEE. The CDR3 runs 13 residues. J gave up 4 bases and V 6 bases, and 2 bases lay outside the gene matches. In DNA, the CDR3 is TGTGCCAGCACCGGGGGGGGCACCGGGGAGCTGTTTTTT. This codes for CASTGGGTGELFF.

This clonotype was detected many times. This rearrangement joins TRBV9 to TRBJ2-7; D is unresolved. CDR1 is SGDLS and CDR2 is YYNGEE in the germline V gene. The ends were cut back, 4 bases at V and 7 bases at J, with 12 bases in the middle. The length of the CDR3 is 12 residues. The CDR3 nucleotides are TGTGCCAGCAGCAAAGACACGCGGGAGCAGTACTTC. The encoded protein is CASSKDTREQYF. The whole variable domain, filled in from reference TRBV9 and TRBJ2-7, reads DSGVTQTPKHLITATGQRVTLRCSPRSGDLSVYWYQQSLDQGLQFLIQYYNGEERAKGNILERFSAQQFPDLHSELNLSSLELGDSALYFCASSKDTREQYFGPGTRLTVT.

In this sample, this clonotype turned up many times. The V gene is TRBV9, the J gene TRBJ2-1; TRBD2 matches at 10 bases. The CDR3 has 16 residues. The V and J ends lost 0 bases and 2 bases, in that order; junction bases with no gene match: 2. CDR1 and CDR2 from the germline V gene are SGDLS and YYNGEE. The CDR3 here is CASSVGTSGTYNEQFF. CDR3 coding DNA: TGTGCCAGCAGCGTAGGCACTAGCGGGACCTACAATGAGCAGTTCTTC.

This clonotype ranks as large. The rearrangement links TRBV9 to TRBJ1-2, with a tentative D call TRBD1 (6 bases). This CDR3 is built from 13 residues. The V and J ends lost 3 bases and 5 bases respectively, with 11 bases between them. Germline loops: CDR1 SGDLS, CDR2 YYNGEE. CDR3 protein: CASSESRGYGYTF. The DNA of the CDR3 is TGTGCCAGCAGCGAAAGCAGGGGTTATGGCTACACCTTC.

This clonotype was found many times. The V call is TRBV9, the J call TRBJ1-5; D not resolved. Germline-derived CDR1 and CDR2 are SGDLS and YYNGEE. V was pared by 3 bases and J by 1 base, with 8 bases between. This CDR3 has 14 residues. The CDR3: CASSGGGSNQPQHF. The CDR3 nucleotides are TGTGCCAGCAGCGGAGGTGGGAGCAATCAGCCCCAGCATTTT.

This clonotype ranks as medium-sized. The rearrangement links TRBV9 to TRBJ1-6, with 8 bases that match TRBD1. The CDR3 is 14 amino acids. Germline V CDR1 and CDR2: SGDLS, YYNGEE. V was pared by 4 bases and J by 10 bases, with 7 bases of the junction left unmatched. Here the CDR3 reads CASSPSGGRSPLHF. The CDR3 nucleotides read TGTGCCAGCAGCCCCTCAGGGGGCCGGTCACCCCTCCACTTT.

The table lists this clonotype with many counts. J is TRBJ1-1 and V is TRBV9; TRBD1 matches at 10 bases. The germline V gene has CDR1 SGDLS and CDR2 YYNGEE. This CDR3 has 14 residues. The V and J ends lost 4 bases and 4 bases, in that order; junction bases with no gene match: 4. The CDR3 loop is CASSPGTGVTEAFF. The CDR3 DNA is TGTGCCAGCAGCCCCGGGACAGGGGTCACTGAAGCTTTCTTT.

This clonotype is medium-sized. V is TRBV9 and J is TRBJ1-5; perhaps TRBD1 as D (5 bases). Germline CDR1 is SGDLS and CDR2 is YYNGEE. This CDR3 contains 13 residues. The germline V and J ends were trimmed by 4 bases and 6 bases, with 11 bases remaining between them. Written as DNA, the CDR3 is TGTGCCAGCAGCAAATCAGGGATTCAGCCCCAGCATTTT. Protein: CASSKSGIQPQHF.

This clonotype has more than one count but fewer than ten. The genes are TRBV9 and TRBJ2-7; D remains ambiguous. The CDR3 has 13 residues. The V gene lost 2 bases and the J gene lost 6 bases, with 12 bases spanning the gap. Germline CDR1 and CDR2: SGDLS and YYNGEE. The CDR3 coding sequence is TGTGCCAGCAGCGTTTTTGTCTCGGGCGAGCAGTACTTC. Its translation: CASSVFVSGEQYF.

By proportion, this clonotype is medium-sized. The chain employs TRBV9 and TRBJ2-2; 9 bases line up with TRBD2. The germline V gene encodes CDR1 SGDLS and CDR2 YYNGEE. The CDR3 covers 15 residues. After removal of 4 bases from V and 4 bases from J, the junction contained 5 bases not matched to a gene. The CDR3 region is CASSFSGGSTGELFF. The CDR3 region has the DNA TGTGCCAGCAGCTTTAGCGGGGGAAGCACCGGGGAGCTGTTTTTT.

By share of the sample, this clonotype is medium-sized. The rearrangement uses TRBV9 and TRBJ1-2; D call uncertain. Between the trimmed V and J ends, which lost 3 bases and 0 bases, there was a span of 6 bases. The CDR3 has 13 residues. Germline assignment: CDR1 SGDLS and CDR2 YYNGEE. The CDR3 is CASSGGTNYGYTF. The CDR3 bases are TGTGCCAGCAGCGGAGGAACTAACTATGGCTACACCTTC.

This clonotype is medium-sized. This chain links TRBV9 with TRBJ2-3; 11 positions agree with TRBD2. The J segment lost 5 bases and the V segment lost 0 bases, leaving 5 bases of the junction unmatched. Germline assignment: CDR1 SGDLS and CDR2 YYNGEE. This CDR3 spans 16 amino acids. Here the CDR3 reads CASSVASGGPLDTQYF. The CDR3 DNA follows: TGTGCCAGCAGCGTAGCTAGCGGGGGGCCCCTAGATACGCAGTATTTT.

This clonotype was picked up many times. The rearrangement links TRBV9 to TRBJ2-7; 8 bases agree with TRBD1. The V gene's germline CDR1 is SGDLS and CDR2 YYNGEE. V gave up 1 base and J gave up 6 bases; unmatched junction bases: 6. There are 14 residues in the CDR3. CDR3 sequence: CASSVTGTGREQYF. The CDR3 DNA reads TGTGCCAGCAGCGTAACCGGGACAGGTCGCGAGCAGTACTTC.

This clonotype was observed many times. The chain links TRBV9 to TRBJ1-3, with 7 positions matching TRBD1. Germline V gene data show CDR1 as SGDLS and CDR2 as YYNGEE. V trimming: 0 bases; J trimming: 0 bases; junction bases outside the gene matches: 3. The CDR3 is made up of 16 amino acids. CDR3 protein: CASSVVGDSSGNTIYF. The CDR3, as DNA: TGTGCCAGCAGCGTAGTTGGGGACAGCTCTGGAAACACCATATATTTT.

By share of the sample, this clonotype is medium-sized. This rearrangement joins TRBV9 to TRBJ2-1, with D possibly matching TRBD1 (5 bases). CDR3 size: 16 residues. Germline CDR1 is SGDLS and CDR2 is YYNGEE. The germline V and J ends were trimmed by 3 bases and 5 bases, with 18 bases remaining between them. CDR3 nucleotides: TGTGCCAGCAGCGGCTTACCTCAGGGATTCAACAATGAGCAGTTCTTC. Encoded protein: CASSGLPQGFNNEQFF.

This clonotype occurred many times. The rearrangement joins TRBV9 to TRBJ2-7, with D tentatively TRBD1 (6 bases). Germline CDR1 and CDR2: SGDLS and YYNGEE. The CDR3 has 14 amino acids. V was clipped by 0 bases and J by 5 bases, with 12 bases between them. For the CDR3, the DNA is TGTGCCAGCAGCGTAGGTACAGGGTTGGACGAGCAGTACTTC. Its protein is CASSVGTGLDEQYF.

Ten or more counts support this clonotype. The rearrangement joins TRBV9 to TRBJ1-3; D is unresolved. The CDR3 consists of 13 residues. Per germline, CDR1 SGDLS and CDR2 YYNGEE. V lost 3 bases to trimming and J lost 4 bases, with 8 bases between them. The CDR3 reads CASSGFDGNTIYF. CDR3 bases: TGTGCCAGCAGCGGGTTTGACGGAAACACCATATATTTT.

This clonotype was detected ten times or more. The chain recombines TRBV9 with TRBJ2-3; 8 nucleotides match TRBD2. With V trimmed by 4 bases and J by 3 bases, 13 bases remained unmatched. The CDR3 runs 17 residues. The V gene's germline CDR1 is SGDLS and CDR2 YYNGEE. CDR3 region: CASSTRTSLLRTDTQYF. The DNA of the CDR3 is TGTGCCAGCAGCACCCGGACTAGCTTGTTGAGGACAGATACGCAGTATTTT.